Given below is one T cell receptor (beta chain) in context. No DNA is shown, since the ends of the CDR3 on it are uncertain; the CDR3 is the one TCRdb lists. The sample comes from a study of blood T cell repertoires in COVID-19. Overall study: The United States, Italy and Spain provided the acute and convalescent COVID-19 samples. From T cells, B-cell-depleted T cells, or PBMCs came the material, which was cDNA or gDNA.

The repertoire was sequenced with immunoSEQ multiplex PCR; TCRdb's copy has only in-frame clones and lacks some. The sample records about 23,000 clones, around 94% being singletons. The source material was peripheral blood. The sequence was obtained from a woman aged 45 to 65 with active COVID-19.

The CDR3 sequence: CASSTSVTNEKLFF. The chain combines TRBV27 with TRBJ1-4. Termini included, the CDR3 measures 14 amino acids. Germline V lookup: CDR1 MNHEY, CDR2 SMNVEV (reference sequence).